This TCR beta chain originates from a study of cytomegalovirus exposure and HLA in healthy donors (dated by TCRdb to 2015 to 2018). Regarding the complete study: An earlier analysis of around 600 of the donors reported 276 Gb of sequence data and 100 million to 130 million unique TCR beta sequences from roughly 200 million T cells. Genome-wide SNP genotypes for about three fifths of the 666 donors were used in a later genetic analysis, which treated that subset as a discovery cohort. Among the roughly 400 genotyped donors, under 90% belonged to the genetic ancestry cluster associated with self-reported Caucasian donors. Among 350 to 400 genotyped donors of the cohort, an average of approximately 250,000 unique TCR beta nucleotide sequences were sequenced per donor, roughly a sixth of them non-productive. To predict cytomegalovirus infection status, the study brought together high-throughput TCR immunosequencing, statistical association of individual TCRs with disease status, and machine learning. HLA typing covered class I and class II loci at four-digit resolution. An earlier analysis of some 500 of the donors used high-throughput TCR beta sequencing to judge whether each TCR beta V gene segment behaved as functional or pseudogenic. The aim of the study was to test whether cataloging public T cell receptors could identify signatures of past pathogen exposure. A later analysis re-examined previously published TCR beta repertoires from several hundred donors and added high-resolution HLA genotyping to investigate patterns of TCR occurrence. Donor age, sex, ethnicity and CMV serostatus were compiled together with the repertoire data. Every repertoire in the discovery cohort had been generated on one and the same sequencing platform. In the later analysis, no new phenotypic data were used to find candidate immune exposures; instead, reliance was placed on TCR beta sequences and their occurrence across donors. Because of strong linkage in the cohort, five DR-DQ haplotypes were treated as single units for association and clustering. Besides the first cohort of 666 subjects, a separate validation cohort made up of 120 different subjects was used. The T cell repertoires of 666 subjects were profiled by immunosequencing and related to cytomegalovirus serostatus. The number of typed donors differed by locus: about 620-640 for A, B, C, DRB1 and DQB1; some 540 for DQA1; roughly 600 for DPA1; and 450 to 480 for DPB1. About 330 gigabases of sequencing data and tens of millions of unique TCR sequences made up an early release that covered over 550 HLA-typed donors. Overall study outcomes, separate from this receptor: In a later analysis, TCR association rates were found to vary across HLA loci, with the most associated TCRs seen for DRB1 alleles and the fewest for HLA-C alleles. The presence/absence analyses assumed that sequencing depth was roughly uniform across donors, and that assumption may not be true. A later analysis associated about 16,000 TCR beta sequences with specific HLA alleles at a false discovery rate of 0.05. Linkage disequilibrium might explain the correlated functional status among segregating V segments, but an unknown experimental factor could not be ruled out. According to a later genetic analysis, donors in an Asian-associated ancestry cluster had fewer N-insertions in productive TCRs than the approximately 610-donor mean. According to a later analysis, parvovirus B19, influenza, CMV and Epstein-Barr virus appeared linked to several top co-occurrence clusters. For the cohort, immune exposure information was limited to CMV serostatus. In an earlier analysis of about 540 of the donors, most TCR beta V segments were observed in productive rearrangements about 90% or about 30% of the time, broadly matching IMGT annotations. The authors suggested that the approach could potentially be generalized to other disease states and immunological phenotypes. Because HLA typing was unavailable for some donors at each locus, only the typed subset was used in association tests. In a later analysis, HLA-associated TCR beta chains were found to be more clonally expanded and to have lower generation probabilities than equally common non-associated chains. A further reported finding was that TCR beta sequences accurately predicted the HLA-A and HLA-B alleles for most subjects in the first cohort. In the study, approximately 150 TCR beta chains were listed as associated with cytomegalovirus. The cohort was sequenced for TCR beta chains only, and without alpha or paired-chain data the features that could be detected were limited. The sequencing pipeline was judged likely to have produced a cluster of highly shared sequence variants as a technical artifact. A later genetic analysis associated a missense DCLRE1C variant with V-gene and J-gene trimming of TCR beta chains, and an independent cohort replicated the association. In a later analysis, most CMV-associated TCR beta chains were found to appear HLA-restricted, with HLA associations seemingly driven largely by CMV exposure. In vitro tests confirmed that three of the cytomegalovirus-associated TCR beta chains recognize cytomegalovirus antigens. Because the 87-base-pair reads could not distinguish some IMGT-functional V segments, including TRBV6-2 and TRBV6-3, those segments were excluded. Most TCR sequences were observed very rarely across donors, whereas some public TCRs were present in many individuals. In both the original and validation cohorts, the classifier was reported to diagnose cytomegalovirus status with high specificity and sensitivity. Assigning TCR associations to individual alleles was difficult when HLA alleles, especially DR and DQ, strongly co-occurred. The earlier analysis of approximately 560 of the donors excluded fewer than 20 rarely observed V segments, including chromosome 9 orphons, because counts were too low.

Including cysteine and phenylalanine, the CDR3 has 17 amino acids. CDR3 DNA only is kept here, 51 bases in frame from base 1. V is pared back by 3 bases and J by 0 bases, with 14 bases lying between the germline termini. CDR1 is given as MDHEN and CDR2 as SYDVKM, both from the germline V gene. Notes on this clone: It lacks a known antigen. Base qualities are missing; no much larger clone stands one base away.

The cohort comprised around 690 healthy bone marrow donors. Cohort members were all nominally healthy when sampled, although unrecorded immune exposures were likely present. CMV serostatus was positive for about 290 and negative for about 55% of the 666 cohort members, and was not recorded for this donor. A peripheral blood sample was collected from each donor, and TCR beta sequencing was performed on peripheral blood mononuclear cells. The Qiagen DNeasy Blood Extraction Kit was used to extract genomic DNA from the blood cell samples. Libraries were made using the immunoSEQ multiplex PCR assay. The multiplex PCR relied on a mix of 60 forward primers for TCR Vbeta segments and 13 reverse primers for TCR Jbeta segments. The CDR3 region of rearranged TCR beta genes was amplified from genomic DNA by a multiplex PCR assay. Amplified TCR beta libraries were sequenced as 87-base-pair reads on the Illumina HiSeq System. The authors processed their data as follows. In a later analysis, around 80 million unique TCR beta chains were counted across the roughly 670 repertoires, and around 11 million of these chains were shared by at least two donors. Raw reads were error-corrected and collapsed into unique sequences by a nearest-neighbor algorithm in which closely related sequences were merged to remove PCR and sequencing errors. V, D and J gene segments were assigned by aligning CDR3 sequences to IMGT reference sequences. Each retained sequence needed at least a six-nucleotide match to both a V gene segment and a J gene segment. Rearrangements were classified as productive when the CDR3 lacked stop codons and remained in frame with V and J, and all other rearrangements were classified as non-productive. Following IMGT convention, CDR3 was defined as the stretch from the second conserved V-encoded cysteine up to the conserved J-encoded phenylalanine. The earlier analysis of 587 of the donors excluded sequences that lacked an unambiguous match to a single V gene segment. An earlier analysis of 587 of the donors called V segments functional above 56.7% productive rearrangements and segregating when the between-donor standard deviation exceeded 5%. To diagnose cytomegalovirus status from the catalog of TCR beta chain sequences, a statistical classification framework was built. A later analysis assigned V and J genes by comparing TCR nucleotide sequences with IMGT/GENE-DB human TR gene sequences. The TCRdist pipeline was used in a later analysis to assign CDR3 sequences and most-parsimonious VDJ recombination scenarios. In a later analysis, each TCR beta chain was defined by its CDR3 amino acid sequence together with its V-gene family, and reads lacking a unique V-gene family were excluded. A later analysis removed over 500 highly shared, low-generation-probability nucleotide sequences to deal with suspected cross-contamination and a sequencing artifact. A later analysis calculated a clonal expansion index for each public chain from normalized within-repertoire ranks of inferred template counts. Generation probabilities in a later analysis came from a VDJ recombination model fitted to out-of-frame rearrangements, and those results were checked against IGoR. Hypergeometric tests were used in a later analysis to score TCR-TCR, TCR-HLA and TCR-CMV co-occurrence, with a repertoire-size bias correction applied to the TCR pairs. To estimate false discovery rates, a later analysis permuted the HLA or CMV assignments 20 times. In a later analysis, co-occurring TCRs were grouped using DBSCAN, with TCRdist sequence similarity added in when clustering inside HLA-allele-positive subsets. Repertoires with fewer than 30,000 or more than 120,000 public chains were left out of co-occurrence clustering, as were roughly five repertoires with anomalous nucleotide sharing. Not all clones reach the TCRdb copy of this immuneACCESS table, which keeps in-frame sequences only. Checked studies attribute under half of the gap to unresolved V genes and leave the rest unexplained. V and J calls and clone size are given by that table; D and trimming were obtained from the DNA. The sample table shows some 120,000 clones, and over 60% are seen once. Clones ranked in the top ten supply about 3.7% of the sample.

The sequence is built from TRBV28 and TRBJ2-2; the D gene is perhaps TRBD2, on 5 matching bases. Sequences were obtained from PBMCs. The clonotype comes from a human donor in good health. The CDR3 reads CASSFPTRTSNTGELFF. The DNA sequence is given as TGTGCCAGCAGTTTCCCTACTAGGACCTCGAACACCGGGGAGCTGTTTTTT.